Shown below are 5 T cell receptor beta chains from a single sample sequenced in a study of blood T cell repertoires in COVID-19. Clones were sequenced by immunoSEQ multiplex PCR, and TCRdb holds only the in-frame ones, with some missing. Here the sample spans 200,000 or so clones, 80% to 90% being singletons. The sequencing input was peripheral blood. The receptors were gathered from a man aged 55 to 69 with acute or convalescent COVID-19.

The J gene is TRBJ2-7, the V gene TRBV27; the D gene is possibly TRBD1 (6 bases). Looked up from germline, CDR1 is MNHEY and CDR2 is SMNVEV (reference sequence). This CDR3 has 13 residues. Trimming stripped 3 bases from V and 3 bases from J, with 9 bases between. The CDR3 DNA follows: TGTGCCAGCAGTTTCCGGACAGACTACGAGCAGTACTTC. Encoded protein: CASSFRTDYEQYF.

CDR3 region: CASSSPLGDRGLTDTQYF. CDR3 nucleotide sequence: TGTGCCAGCAGCTCCCCCCTGGGCGACAGGGGGTTGACAGATACGCAGTATTTT. The genes are TRBV28 and TRBJ2-3; 9 nucleotides line up with TRBD1. The V segment lost 6 bases and the J segment 3 bases; nucleotides outside the gene matches: 16. The CDR3 has 18 amino acids. The germline V gene has CDR1 MDHEN and CDR2 SYDVKM. Combining the CDR3 with reference TRBV28 and TRBJ2-3 gives the whole variable domain DVKVTQSSRYLVKRTGEKVFLECVQDMDHENMFWYRQDPGLGLRLIYFSYDVKMKEKGDIPEGYSVSREKKERFSLILESASTNQTSMYLCASSSPLGDRGLTDTQYFGPGTRLTVL.

The V gene is TRBV5-6, the J gene TRBJ2-7, with 8 nucleotides matching TRBD1. Losses at the gene ends were 4 bases for V and 5 bases for J; bases not matched to a gene: 20. Germline CDR1 is SGHDT and CDR2 is YYEEEE. The CDR3 has 18 amino acids. The DNA of the CDR3 is TGTGCCAGCAGCCCCAATTTACCCAGGGGGCGCGAGGTAAACGAGCAGTACTTC. This encodes CASSPNLPRGREVNEQYF.

The chain couples TRBV9 to TRBJ2-7, with D perhaps matching TRBD1 (5 bases). Germline V gene lookup returns CDR1 SGDLS and CDR2 YYNGEE. The CDR3 runs 15 residues. Between the trimmed V and J ends, which lost 3 bases and 6 bases, there was a span of 19 bases. The CDR3: CASSGARGRRSEQYF. DNA of the CDR3: TGTGCCAGCAGCGGGGCAAGGGGCCGAAGGAGCGAGCAGTACTTC.

The rearrangement joins TRBV3-1 (or the pseudogene TRBV3-2) to TRBJ2-3; weak D call: TRBD1 (6 bases). Trimming left V 1 base short and J 2 bases short, with 13 bases between. Per the germline V gene, CDR1 is LGHDT and CDR2 is YNNKEL (reference sequence). This CDR3 spans 16 amino acids. CDR3 nucleotide sequence: TGTGCCAGCAGCCAAGCTGAGGGGGTATTCACAGATACGCAGTATTTT. It specifies CASSQAEGVFTDTQYF.